This T cell receptor (beta chain) was obtained from a study of shared clonotypes between healthy human individuals. Genomic DNA from each subset was divided evenly over several immunoSEQ plates. Repertoires were generated with immunoSEQ multiplex PCR, while TCRdb's copy carries only in-frame clones and drops some. The sample lists about 510,000 clones; over 75% were seen once. All participating donors were Caucasian adults from Nashville, Tennessee. The sample comprised PBMCs. This TCR was sampled from a woman in her thirties or forties in good health. Some clones in this sample may be carry-over from other donors' samples.

CDR3 region: CASGVLAGGYNEQFF. The CDR3 region has the DNA TGTGCCAGCGGAGTACTAGCGGGAGGCTACAATGAGCAGTTCTTC. The V call is TRBV7-9, the J call TRBJ2-1, with 12 positions matching TRBD2. The germline V gene has CDR1 SEHNR and CDR2 FQNEAQ (reference sequence). CDR3 length: 15 amino acids. V was clipped by 8 bases and J by 3 bases; unmatched bases: 5.